This TCR beta chain was sequenced during a study of blood T cell repertoires in COVID-19. Study context: Sources were T cells, B-cell-depleted T cells, or PBMCs; the material itself was cDNA or gDNA.

Profiled with immunoSEQ multiplex PCR; TCRdb holds only in-frame clones, not every one. The table records 350,000 to 450,000 clones, roughly 90% of them present only once. The CDR3 spans 15 residues. Germline values: CDR1 SGHTA, CDR2 FQGNSA. Unmatched junction bases numbered 5, after V lost 3 bases and J lost 4 bases. This chain connects TRBV7-2 to TRBJ1-3; TRBD1 aligns across 8 bases. Sequenced material: PBMCs or T cells enriched from blood (not recorded which). This TCR was sampled from a woman younger than 45 who had recovered from COVID-19. This CDR3 is CASSFWTGTGNTIYF. Here the CDR3 DNA reads TGTGCCAGCAGCTTTTGGACAGGGACCGGAAACACCATATATTTT.